This T cell receptor (beta chain) was recovered during a study of cytomegalovirus exposure and HLA in healthy donors. The study, taken as a whole, reports: The tendency of first-cohort TCR clusters to co-occur in the roughly 130 validation repertoires emerged from a later analysis.

As for this clone: Its target is unknown.

Assay used: immunoSEQ multiplex PCR; TCRdb lists only in-frame clones, some missing. This table has 250,000 to 350,000 clones, 75% to 90% appearing once. The validation cohort, a group of 120 or so subjects, included the donors and was separate from the roughly 700-subject first cohort. J was trimmed by 4 bases and V by 1 base; bases with no gene match: 4. The germline V gene encodes CDR1 SGHRS and CDR2 YFSETQ. There are 14 residues in the CDR3. The chain recombines TRBV5-1 with TRBJ2-5; TRBD1 aligns across 7 bases. The material sequenced was PBMCs. The receptor's source is a woman aged 30 to 39 in good health and CMV-seropositive. CDR3 loop: CASSLNRGRETQYF. The CDR3 bases are TGCGCCAGCAGCTTGAACAGGGGACGAGAGACCCAGTACTTC.